The present T cell receptor (beta chain) was sequenced within a study of T cells after yellow fever vaccination. There are many counts of this clonotype. No antigen is known for it. MiXCR, run by TCRdb on the 5' RACE reads, gives a single entry per CDR3 protein. The data contain a few hundred thousand distinct CDR3 sequences, around 4% of them singletons. The V gene's germline CDR1 is SEHNR and CDR2 FQNEAQ (reference sequence). The CDR3 length is 12 residues. V was shortened by 0 bases and J by 11 bases, with 10 bases between the two germline ends. Findings and limits, study-wide: Abundant bulk-population clonotypes could contaminate the FACS-sorted repertoires.

This sequence originates from a young man who received the YFV17D yellow fever vaccine. The genes are TRBV7-9 and TRBJ1-1; possibly TRBD1 for D (6 bases). Sample: PBMCs, taken on the day of the yellow fever booster vaccination. The CDR3 region is CASSLARGPAFF. The CDR3 DNA is TGTGCCAGCAGCTTAGCCCGGGGGCCGGCTTTCTTT.